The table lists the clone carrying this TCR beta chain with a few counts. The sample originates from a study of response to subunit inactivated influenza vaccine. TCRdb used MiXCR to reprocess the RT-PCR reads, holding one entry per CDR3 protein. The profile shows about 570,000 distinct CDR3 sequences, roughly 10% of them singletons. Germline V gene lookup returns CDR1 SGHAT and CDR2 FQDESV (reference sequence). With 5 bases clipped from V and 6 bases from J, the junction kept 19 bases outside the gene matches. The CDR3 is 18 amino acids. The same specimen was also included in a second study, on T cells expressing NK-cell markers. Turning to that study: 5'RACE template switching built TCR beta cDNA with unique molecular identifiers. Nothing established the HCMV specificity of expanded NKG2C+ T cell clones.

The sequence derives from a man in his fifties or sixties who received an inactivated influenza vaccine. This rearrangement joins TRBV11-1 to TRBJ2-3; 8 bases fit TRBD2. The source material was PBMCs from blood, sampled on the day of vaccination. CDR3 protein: CASSTNLGTRASWDTQYF. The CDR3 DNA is TGTGCCAGCAGCACAAATCTGGGGACTAGGGCCTCTTGGGATACGCAGTATTTT. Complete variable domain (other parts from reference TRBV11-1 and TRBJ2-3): EAEVAQSPRYKITEKSQAVAFWCDPISGHATLYWYRQILGQGPELLVQFQDESVVDDSQLPKDRFSAERLKGVDSTLKIQPAELGDSAMYLCASSTNLGTRASWDTQYFGPGTRLTVL.